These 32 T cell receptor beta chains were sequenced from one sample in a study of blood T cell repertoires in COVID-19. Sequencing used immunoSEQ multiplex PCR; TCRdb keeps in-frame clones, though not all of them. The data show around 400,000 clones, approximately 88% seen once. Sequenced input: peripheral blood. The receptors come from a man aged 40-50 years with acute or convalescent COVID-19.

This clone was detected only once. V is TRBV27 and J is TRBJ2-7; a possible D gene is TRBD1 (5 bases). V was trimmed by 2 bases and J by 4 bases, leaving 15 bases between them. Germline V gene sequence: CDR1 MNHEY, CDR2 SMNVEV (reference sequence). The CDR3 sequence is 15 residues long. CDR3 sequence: CASSLTRRVVYEQYF. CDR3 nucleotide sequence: TGTGCCAGCAGTTTAACCCGCAGGGTAGTATACGAGCAGTACTTC.

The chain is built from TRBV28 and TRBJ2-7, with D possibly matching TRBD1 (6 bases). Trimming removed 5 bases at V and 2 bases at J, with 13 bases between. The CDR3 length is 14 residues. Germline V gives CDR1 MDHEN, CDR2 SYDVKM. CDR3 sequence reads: CASSPGTPAYEQYF. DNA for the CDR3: TGTGCCAGCAGTCCCGGGACACCTGCCTACGAGCAGTACTTC.

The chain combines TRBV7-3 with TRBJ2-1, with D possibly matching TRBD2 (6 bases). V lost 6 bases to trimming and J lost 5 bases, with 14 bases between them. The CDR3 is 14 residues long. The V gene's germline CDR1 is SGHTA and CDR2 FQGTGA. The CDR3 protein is CASSFGGNNNEQFF. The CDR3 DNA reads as TGTGCCAGCAGTTTTGGGGGGAACAACAATGAGCAGTTCTTC.

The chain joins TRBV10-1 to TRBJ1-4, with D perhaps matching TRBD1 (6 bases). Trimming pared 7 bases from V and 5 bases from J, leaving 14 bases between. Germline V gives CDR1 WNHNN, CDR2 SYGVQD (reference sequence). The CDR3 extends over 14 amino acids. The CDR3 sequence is CASKSGATNEKLFF. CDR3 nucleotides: TGCGCCAGCAAGTCAGGGGCCACCAATGAAAAACTGTTTTTT.

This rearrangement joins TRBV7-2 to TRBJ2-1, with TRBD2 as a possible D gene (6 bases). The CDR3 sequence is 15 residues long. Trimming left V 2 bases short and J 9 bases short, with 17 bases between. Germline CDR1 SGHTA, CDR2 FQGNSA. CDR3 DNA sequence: TGTGCCAGCAGCTTAACCCCGGGAGTCGAAGGTGAGCAGTTCTTC. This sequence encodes CASSLTPGVEGEQFF.

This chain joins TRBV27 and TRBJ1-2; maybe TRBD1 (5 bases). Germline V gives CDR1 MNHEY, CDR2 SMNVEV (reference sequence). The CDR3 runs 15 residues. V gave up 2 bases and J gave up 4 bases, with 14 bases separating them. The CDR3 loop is CASSLRAGGVYGYTF. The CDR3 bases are TGTGCCAGCAGTTTAAGAGCGGGGGGTGTCTATGGCTACACCTTC.

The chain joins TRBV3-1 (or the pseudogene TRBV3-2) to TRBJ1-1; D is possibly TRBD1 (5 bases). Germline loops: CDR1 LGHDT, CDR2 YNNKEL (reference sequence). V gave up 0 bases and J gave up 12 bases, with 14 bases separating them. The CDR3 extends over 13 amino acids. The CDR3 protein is CASSQEGDGGTFF. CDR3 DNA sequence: TGTGCCAGCAGCCAAGAAGGGGACGGGGGGACTTTCTTT.

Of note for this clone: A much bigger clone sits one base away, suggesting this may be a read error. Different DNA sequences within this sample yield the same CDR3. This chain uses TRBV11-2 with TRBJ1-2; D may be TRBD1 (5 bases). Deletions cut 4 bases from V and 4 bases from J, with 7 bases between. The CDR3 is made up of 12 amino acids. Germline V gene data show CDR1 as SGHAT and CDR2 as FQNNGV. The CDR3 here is CASSSQGYGYTF. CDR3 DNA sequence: TGTGCCAGCAGCTCCCAGGGCTATGGCTACACCTTC.

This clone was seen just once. DNA for the CDR3: TGTGCCAGCTCCCCCCGCGGCTATGGCTACACCTTC. Protein product: CASSPRGYGYTF. The V call is TRBV28, the J call TRBJ1-2; D gene unclear. Trimming took 8 bases from V and 4 from J, leaving 11 bases between them. CDR1 is MDHEN, CDR2 SYDVKM, per germline. The CDR3 contains 12 residues.

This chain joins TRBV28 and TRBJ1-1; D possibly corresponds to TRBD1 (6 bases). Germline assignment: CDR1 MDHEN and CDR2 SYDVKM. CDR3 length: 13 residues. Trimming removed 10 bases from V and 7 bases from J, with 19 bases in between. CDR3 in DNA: TGTGCCACCATAGAAATCTTAGGGGGTGAAGCTTTCTTT. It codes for CATIEILGGEAFF.

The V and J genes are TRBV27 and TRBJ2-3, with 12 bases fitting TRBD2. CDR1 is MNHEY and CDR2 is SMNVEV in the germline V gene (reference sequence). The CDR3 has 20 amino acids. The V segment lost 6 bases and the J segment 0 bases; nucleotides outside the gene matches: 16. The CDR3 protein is CASSRRLETSGSRSTDTQYF. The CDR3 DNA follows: TGTGCCAGCAGCCGACGTCTGGAGACTAGCGGGAGTCGAAGCACAGATACGCAGTATTTT.

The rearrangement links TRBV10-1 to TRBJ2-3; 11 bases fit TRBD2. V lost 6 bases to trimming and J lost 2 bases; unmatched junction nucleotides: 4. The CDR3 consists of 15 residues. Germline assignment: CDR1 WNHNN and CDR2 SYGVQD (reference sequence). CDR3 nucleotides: TGCGCCAGCAGAGAGGGACTAGCGGTCACAGATACGCAGTATTTT. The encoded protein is CASREGLAVTDTQYF.

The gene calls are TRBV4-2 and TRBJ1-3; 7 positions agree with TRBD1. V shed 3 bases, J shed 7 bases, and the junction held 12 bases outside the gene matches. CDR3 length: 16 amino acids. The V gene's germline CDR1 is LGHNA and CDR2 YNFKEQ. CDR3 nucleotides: TGTGCCAGCAGCCAGCCTACCGACAGGGCGAGGAACACCATATATTTT. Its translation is CASSQPTDRARNTIYF.

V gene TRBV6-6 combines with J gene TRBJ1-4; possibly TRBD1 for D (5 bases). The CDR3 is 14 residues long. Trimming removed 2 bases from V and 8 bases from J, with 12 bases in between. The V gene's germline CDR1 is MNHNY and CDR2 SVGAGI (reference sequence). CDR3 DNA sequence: TGTGCCAGCAGTTACAGGGACTGGGGGGAAAAACTGTTTTTT. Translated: CASSYRDWGEKLFF.

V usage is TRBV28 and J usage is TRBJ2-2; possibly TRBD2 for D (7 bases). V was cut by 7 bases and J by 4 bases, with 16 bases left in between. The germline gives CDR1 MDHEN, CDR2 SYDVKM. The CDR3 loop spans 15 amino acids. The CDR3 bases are TGTGCCAGCACCCCCTCGGGGGGCCGCACCGGGGAGCTGTTTTTT. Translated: CASTPSGGRTGELFF. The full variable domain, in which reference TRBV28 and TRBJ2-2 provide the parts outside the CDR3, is DVKVTQSSRYLVKRTGEKVFLECVQDMDHENMFWYRQDPGLGLRLIYFSYDVKMKEKGDIPEGYSVSREKKERFSLILESASTNQTSMYLCASTPSGGRTGELFFGEGSRLTVL.

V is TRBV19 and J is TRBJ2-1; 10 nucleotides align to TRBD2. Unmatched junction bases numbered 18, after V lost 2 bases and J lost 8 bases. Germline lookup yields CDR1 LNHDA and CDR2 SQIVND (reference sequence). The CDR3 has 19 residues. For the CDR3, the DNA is TGTGCCAGTAGTATAAAGGACAGGGAGGCTAGCGGGAGAGTCCATGAGCAGTTCTTC. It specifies CASSIKDREASGRVHEQFF.

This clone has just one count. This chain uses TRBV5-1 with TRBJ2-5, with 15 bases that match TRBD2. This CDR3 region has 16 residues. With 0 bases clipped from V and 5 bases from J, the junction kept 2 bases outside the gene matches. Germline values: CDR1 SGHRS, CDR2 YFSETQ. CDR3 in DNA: TGCGCCAGCAGCTTGGGGACTAGCGGGAGGGATGAGACCCAGTACTTC. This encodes CASSLGTSGRDETQYF.

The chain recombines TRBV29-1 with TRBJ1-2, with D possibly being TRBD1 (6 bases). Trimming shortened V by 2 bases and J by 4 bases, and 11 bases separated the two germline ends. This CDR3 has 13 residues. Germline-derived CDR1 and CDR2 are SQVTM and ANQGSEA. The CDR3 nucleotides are TGCAGCGTTGAACCGGGACAAACCTATGGCTACACCTTC. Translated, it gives CSVEPGQTYGYTF.

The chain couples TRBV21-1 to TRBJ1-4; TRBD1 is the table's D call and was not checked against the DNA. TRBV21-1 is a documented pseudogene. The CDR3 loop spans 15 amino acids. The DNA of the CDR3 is TGTGCCAGCAGCAAAGCCTCAGGGGGAGGTGAAAAACTGTTTTTT. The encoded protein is CASSKASGGGEKLFF.

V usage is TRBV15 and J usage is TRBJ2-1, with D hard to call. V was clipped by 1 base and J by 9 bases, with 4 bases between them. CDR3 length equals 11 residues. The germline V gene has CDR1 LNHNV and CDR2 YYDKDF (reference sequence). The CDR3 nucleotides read TGTGCCACCAGCAGAGGGAGTGAGCAGTTCTTC. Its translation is CATSRGSEQFF.

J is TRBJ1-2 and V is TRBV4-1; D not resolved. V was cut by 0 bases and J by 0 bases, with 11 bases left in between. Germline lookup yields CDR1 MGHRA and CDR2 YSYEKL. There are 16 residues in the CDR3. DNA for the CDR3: TGCGCCAGCAGCCAAGAGGGCCGTAATCCTAACTATGGCTACACCTTC. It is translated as CASSQEGRNPNYGYTF.

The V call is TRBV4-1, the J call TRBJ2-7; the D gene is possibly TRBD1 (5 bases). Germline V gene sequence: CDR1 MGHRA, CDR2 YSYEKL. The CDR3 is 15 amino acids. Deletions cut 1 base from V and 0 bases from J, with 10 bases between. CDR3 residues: CASSQAEQASYEQYF. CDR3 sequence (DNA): TGCGCCAGCAGCCAAGCGGAACAGGCCTCCTACGAGCAGTACTTC.

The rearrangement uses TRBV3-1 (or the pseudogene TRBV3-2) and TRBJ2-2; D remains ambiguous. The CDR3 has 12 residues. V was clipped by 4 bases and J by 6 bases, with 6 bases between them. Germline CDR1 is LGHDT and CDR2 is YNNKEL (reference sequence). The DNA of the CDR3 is TGTGCCAGCAGCCCCCGGTCCGGGGAGCTGTTTTTT. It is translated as CASSPRSGELFF.

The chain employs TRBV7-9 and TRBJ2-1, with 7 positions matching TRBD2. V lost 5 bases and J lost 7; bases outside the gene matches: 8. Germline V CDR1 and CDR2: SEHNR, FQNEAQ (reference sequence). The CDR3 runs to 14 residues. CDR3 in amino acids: CASSHTGRENEQFF. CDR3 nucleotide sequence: TGTGCCAGCAGCCACACGGGGAGGGAGAATGAGCAGTTCTTC.

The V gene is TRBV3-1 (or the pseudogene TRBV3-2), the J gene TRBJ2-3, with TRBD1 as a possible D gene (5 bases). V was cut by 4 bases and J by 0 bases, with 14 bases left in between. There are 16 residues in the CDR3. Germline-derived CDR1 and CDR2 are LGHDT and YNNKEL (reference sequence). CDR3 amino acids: CASSPPRQTSTDTQYF. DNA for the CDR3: TGTGCCAGCAGCCCCCCTCGACAGACTAGCACAGATACGCAGTATTTT.

The CDR3 bases are TGTGCCAGCAGCGGGACAGCCTATGGCTACACCTTC. This sequence encodes CASSGTAYGYTF. The genes are TRBV12-3 or TRBV12-4 and TRBJ1-2; 7 bases line up with TRBD1. The junction had 2 bases not matched to a gene; V was cut back by 6 bases and J by 4 bases. This CDR3 spans 12 amino acids.

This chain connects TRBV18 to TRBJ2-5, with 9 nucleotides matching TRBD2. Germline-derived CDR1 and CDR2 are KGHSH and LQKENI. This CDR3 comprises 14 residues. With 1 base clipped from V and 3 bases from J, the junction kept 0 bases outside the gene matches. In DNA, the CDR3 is TGTGCCAGCTCACCACTAGCGGGAGAAGAGACCCAGTACTTC. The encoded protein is CASSPLAGEETQYF.

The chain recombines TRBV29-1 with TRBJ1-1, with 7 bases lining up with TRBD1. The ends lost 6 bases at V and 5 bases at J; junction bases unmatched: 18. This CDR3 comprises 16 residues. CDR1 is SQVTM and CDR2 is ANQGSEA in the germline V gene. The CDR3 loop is CSVRDGFGQAGTEAFF. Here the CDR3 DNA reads TGCAGCGTCAGGGACGGGTTCGGACAGGCGGGGACTGAAGCTTTCTTT.

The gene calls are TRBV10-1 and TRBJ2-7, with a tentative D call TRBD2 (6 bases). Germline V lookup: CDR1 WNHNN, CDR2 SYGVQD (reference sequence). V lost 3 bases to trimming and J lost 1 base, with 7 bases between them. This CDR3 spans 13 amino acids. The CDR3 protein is CASSDAGSYEQYF. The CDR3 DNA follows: TGCGCCAGCAGTGATGCGGGATCCTACGAGCAGTACTTC.

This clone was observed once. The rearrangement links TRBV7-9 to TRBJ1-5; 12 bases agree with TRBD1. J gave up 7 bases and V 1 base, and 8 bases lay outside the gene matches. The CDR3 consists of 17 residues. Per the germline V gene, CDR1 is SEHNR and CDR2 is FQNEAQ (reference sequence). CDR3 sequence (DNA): TGTGCCAGCAGCTTAGTCGGGGGGACAGGGGGCTGGCAGCCCCAGCATTTT. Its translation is CASSLVGGTGGWQPQHF.

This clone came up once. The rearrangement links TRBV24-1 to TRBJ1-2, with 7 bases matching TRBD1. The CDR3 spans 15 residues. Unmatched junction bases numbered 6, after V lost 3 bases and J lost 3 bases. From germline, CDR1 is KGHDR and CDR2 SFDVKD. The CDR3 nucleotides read TGTGCCACCAGTGATGGCAGGGGGGATGACTATGGCTACACCTTC. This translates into CATSDGRGDDYGYTF.

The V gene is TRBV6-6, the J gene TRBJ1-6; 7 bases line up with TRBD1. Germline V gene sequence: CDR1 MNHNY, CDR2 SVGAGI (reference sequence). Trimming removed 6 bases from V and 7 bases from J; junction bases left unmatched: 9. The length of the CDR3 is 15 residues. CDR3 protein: CASSPPGTVNSPLHF. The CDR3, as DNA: TGTGCCAGCAGCCCACCGGGGACAGTAAATTCACCCCTCCACTTT.